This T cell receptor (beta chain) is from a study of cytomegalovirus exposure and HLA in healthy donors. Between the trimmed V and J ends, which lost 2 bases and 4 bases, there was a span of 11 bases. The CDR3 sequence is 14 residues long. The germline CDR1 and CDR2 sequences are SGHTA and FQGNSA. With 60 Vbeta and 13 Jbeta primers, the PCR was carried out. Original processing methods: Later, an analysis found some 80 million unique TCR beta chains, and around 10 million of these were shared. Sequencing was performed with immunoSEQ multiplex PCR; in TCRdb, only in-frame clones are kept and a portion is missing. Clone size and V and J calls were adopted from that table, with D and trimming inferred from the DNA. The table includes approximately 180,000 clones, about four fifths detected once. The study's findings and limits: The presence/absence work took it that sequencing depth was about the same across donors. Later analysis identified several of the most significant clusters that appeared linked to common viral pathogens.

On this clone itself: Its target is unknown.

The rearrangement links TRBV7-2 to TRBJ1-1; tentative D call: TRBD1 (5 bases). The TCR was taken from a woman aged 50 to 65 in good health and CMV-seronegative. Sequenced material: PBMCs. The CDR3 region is CASSLQGGVTEAFF. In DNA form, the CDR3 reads TGTGCCAGCAGCTTACAGGGTGGGGTCACTGAAGCTTTCTTT.